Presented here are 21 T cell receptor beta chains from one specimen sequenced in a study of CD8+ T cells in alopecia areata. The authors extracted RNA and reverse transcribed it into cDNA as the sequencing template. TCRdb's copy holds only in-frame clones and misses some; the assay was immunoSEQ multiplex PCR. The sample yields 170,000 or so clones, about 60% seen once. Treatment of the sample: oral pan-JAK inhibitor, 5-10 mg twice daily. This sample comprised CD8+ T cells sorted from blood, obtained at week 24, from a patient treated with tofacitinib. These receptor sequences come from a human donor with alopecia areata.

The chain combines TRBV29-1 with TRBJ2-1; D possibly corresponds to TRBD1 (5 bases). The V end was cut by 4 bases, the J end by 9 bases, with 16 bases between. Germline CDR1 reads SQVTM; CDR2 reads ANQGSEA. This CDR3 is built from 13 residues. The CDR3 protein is CSVAAGKLGEQFF. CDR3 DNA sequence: TGCAGCGTTGCTGCAGGGAAACTTGGTGAGCAGTTCTTC.

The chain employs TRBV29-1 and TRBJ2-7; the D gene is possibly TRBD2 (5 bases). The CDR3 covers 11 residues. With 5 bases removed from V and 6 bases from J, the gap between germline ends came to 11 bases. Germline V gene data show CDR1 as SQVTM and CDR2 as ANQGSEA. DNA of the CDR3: TGCAGCGTTCCTGAGGGAACCGAGCAGTACTTC. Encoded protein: CSVPEGTEQYF.

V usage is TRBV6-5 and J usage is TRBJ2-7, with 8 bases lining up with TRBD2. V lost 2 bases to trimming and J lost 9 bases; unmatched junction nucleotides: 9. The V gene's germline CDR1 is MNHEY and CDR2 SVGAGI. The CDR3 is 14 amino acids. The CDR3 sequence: CASSYDSGVVGQYF. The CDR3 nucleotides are TGTGCCAGCAGTTACGATAGCGGGGTCGTGGGGCAGTACTTC.

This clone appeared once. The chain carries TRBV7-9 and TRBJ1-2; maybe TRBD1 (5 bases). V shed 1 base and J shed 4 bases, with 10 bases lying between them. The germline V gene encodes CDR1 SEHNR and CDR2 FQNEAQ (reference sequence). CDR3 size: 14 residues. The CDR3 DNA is TGTGCCAGCAGCTTAGGAGGGGAAGCCTATGGCTACACCTTC. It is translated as CASSLGGEAYGYTF.

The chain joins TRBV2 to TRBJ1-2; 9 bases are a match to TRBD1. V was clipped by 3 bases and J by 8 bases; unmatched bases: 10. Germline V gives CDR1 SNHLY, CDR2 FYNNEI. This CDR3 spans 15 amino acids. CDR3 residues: CASSETGTGNGGYTF. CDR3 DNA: TGTGCCAGCAGTGAGACCGGGACAGGGAACGGAGGCTACACCTTC.

CDR3 region: CASSKQGGNQPQHF. As DNA, the CDR3 is TGTGCCAGCAGCAAACAGGGTGGCAATCAGCCCCAGCATTTT. The chain joins TRBV14 to TRBJ1-5; a weak D match, TRBD1 (6 bases). Germline V gene sequence: CDR1 SGHDN, CDR2 FVKESK. The CDR3 consists of 14 residues. V lost 5 bases, J lost 2 bases, and 10 bases lay in between. Based on the CDR3 plus reference TRBV14 and TRBJ1-5, the full variable domain is EAGVTQFPSHSVIEKGQTVTLRCDPISGHDNLYWYRRVMGKEIKFLLHFVKESKQDESGMPNNRFLAERTGGTYSTLKVQPAELEDSGVYFCASSKQGGNQPQHFGDGTRLSIL.

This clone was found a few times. The CDR3 bases are TGTGCCTGGGCGTCTGGGGCCAACGTCCTGACTTTC. Translated, it gives CAWASGANVLTF. The chain carries TRBV30 and TRBJ2-6; unclear D gene. Germline assignment: CDR1 GTSNPN and CDR2 SVGIG (reference sequence). The length of the CDR3 is 12 residues. Trimming took off 5 bases at V and 1 base at J, with 3 bases between the two ends.

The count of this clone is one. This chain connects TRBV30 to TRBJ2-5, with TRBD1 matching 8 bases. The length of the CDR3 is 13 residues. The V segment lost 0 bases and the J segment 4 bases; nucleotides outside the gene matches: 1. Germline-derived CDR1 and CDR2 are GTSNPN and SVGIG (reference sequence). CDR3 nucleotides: TGTGCCTGGAGTGTACAGGGGGTAGAGACCCAGTACTTC. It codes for CAWSVQGVETQYF.

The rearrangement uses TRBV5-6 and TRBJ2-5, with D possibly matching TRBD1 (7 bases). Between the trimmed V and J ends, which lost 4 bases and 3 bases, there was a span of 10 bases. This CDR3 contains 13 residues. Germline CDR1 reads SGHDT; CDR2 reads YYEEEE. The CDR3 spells CASSRGTEETQYF. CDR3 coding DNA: TGTGCCAGCAGCCGCGGGACAGAAGAGACCCAGTACTTC.

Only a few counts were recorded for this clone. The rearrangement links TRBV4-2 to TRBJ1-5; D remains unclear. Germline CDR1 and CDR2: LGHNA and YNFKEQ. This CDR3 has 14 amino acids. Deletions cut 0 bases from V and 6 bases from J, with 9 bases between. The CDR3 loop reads CASSQEWLGQPQHF. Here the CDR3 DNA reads TGTGCCAGCAGCCAAGAGTGGTTGGGTCAGCCCCAGCATTTT.

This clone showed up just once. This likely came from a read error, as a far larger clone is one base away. This CDR3 reads CASSFGDTEAFF. CDR3 DNA sequence: TGTGCCAGCAGCTTCGGGGACACTGAAGCTTTCTTT. The genes are TRBV7-9 and TRBJ1-1; D remains unclear. Germline CDR1 is SEHNR and CDR2 is FQNEAQ (reference sequence). There are 12 residues in the CDR3. V was pared by 3 bases and J by 3 bases, with 5 bases between.

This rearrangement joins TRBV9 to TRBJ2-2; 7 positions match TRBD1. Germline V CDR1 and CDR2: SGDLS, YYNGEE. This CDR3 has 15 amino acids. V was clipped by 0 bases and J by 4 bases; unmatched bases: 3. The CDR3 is CASSVGGGLTGELFF. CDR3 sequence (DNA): TGTGCCAGCAGCGTAGGAGGGGGCCTCACCGGGGAGCTGTTTTTT.

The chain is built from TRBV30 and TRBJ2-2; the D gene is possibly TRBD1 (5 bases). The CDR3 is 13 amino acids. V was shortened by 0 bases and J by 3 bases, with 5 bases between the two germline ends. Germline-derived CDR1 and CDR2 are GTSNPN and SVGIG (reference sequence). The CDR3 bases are TGTGCCTGGAGTGTAGGGGACACCGGGGAGCTGTTTTTT. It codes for CAWSVGDTGELFF.

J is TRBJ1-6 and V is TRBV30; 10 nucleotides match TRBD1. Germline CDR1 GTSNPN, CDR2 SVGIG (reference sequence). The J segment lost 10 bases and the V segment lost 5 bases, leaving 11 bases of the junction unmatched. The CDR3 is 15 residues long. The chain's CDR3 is CAWDGTGEDGSPLHF. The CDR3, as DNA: TGTGCCTGGGATGGGACAGGGGAAGATGGGTCACCCCTCCACTTT.

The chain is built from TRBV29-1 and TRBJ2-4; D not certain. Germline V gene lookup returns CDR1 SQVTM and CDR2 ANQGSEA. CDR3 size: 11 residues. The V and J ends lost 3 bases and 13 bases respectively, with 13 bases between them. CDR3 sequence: CSVDTAGDQYF. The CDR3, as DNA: TGCAGCGTTGATACGGCAGGCGACCAGTACTTC. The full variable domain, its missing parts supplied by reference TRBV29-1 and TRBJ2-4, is SAVISQKPSRDICQRGTSLTIQCQVDSQVTMMFWYRQQPGQSLTLIATANQGSEATYESGFVIDKFPISRPNLTFSTLTVSNMSPEDSSIYLCSVDTAGDQYFGAGTRLSVL.

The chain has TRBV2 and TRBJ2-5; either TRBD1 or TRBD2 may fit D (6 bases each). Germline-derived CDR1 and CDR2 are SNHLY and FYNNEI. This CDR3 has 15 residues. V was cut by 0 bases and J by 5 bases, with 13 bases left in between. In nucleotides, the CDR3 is TGTGCCAGCAGTGAAGCGGGGGGCGGAATGGAGACCCAGTACTTC. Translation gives CASSEAGGGMETQYF.

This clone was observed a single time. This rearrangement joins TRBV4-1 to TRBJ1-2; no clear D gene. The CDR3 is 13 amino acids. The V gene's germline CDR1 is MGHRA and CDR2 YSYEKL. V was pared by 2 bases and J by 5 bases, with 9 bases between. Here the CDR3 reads CASSQFVQYGYTF. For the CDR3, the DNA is TGCGCCAGCAGCCAATTCGTCCAATATGGCTACACCTTC.

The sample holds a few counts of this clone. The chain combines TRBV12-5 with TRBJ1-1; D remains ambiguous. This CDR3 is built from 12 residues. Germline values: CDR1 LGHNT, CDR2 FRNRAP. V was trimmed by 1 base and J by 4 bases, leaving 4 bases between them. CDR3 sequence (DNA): TGTGCTAGTGGTTTGGGGGGCACTGAAGCTTTCTTT. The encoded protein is CASGLGGTEAFF.

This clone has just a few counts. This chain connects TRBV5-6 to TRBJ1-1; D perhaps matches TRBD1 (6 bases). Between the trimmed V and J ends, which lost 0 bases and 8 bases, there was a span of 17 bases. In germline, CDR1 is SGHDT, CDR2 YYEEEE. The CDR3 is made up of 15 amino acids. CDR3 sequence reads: CASSLAGTTELEAFF. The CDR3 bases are TGTGCCAGCAGCTTGGCCGGGACAACCGAGCTGGAAGCTTTCTTT.

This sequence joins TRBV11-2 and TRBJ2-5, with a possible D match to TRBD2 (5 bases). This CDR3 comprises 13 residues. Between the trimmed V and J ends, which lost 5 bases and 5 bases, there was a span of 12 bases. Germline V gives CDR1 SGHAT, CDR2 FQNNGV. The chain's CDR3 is CASSVTRAETQYF. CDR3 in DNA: TGTGCCAGCAGCGTCACTAGGGCGGAGACCCAGTACTTC.

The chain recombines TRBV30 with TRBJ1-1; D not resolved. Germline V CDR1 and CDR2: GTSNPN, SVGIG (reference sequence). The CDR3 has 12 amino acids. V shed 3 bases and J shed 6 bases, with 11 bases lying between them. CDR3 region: CAWSPGSAEAFF. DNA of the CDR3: TGTGCCTGGAGCCCGGGCAGTGCTGAAGCTTTCTTT.